The entry below describes one TCR beta chain. Its antigen is still unknown. Naive CD4+ cells were CD45RA-selected; the remaining cells were memory. This sample is part of a study of shared clonotypes between healthy human individuals. Study-level results: Non-shared clonotypes showed lower generation probabilities than clonotypes common to all four donors.

This CDR3 is 15 amino acids long. The junction had 7 bases not matched to a gene; V was cut back by 6 bases and J by 4 bases. Per germline, CDR1 SNHLY and CDR2 FYNNEI. This table comes from immunoSEQ multiplex PCR, and its TCRdb copy is limited to in-frame clones, with some not included. The data hold fewer than 850,000 clones, with 55% to 75% observed a single time. This clonotype originated in a woman aged 30 to 39 in good health. V gene TRBV2 combines with J gene TRBJ2-3; 10 bases are shared with TRBD2. The sample was memory CD4+ T cells sorted from blood. Subset defined: CD45RA-negative fraction. DNA for the CDR3: TGTGCCAGCAGCGCCCTAGCGGGAGCACCAGATACGCAGTATTTT. Its protein product is CASSALAGAPDTQYF.